This T cell receptor (beta chain) was identified in a study of shared clonotypes between healthy human individuals (dated by TCRdb to between 2020 and 2021). For the study in its entirety: The cohort comprised two women and a few men aged 18 to 49 years. For each donor, three plates each were used for CD4 naive and CD4 memory, two plates were used for CD8 naive, and one plate was used for CD8 memory. The study deeply sequenced blood TCR repertoires of about 5 healthy adults to estimate repertoire size and the extent of clonotype sharing between individuals. To increase sequencing depth and limit assay-specific biases, different laboratories used diverse techniques to prepare libraries and sequence TCR repertoires. Each donor's leukapheresis produced roughly between about 0.9 and 9.5 billion PBMCs.

The germline V gene sets CDR1 to SGDLS and CDR2 to YYNGEE. Trimming takes 4 bases from V and 3 bases from J, and the germline ends sit 19 bases apart. The CDR3 has 16 amino acids, counting the end cysteine and phenylalanine. This entry keeps only the CDR3 DNA: 48 bases, framed from base 1. CD8 naive samples were obtained by positive selection for CCR7 among CD45RO-negative cells, yielding a CD45RA+CCR7+ population from which TemRA cells were excluded. Donors were healthy HIV-negative adults with no recently reported acute infections or vaccinations. Every donor was a Caucasian adult living in Nashville, Tennessee, USA. After blood collection by leukapheresis, PBMCs were isolated using Ficoll-Histopaque density gradient centrifugation and then cryopreserved in the vapor phase of liquid nitrogen. Analytical flow cytometry was used to check the purity and quantity of every magnetically sorted T cell population. Genomic DNA was isolated from each sorted fraction and quantified by UV absorbance on a Nanodrop 2000c.

Worth noting for this clone: The specificity of this receptor is unknown. The sample holds no much larger clone one base away, and base qualities are not on file.

The study at large found these results: Because the study included only a small number of donors, the genetic and exposure-history diversity represented was limited. Sharing across a handful of donors was observed for about 4.8% of naive CD4, less than 4% of naive CD8, over 2% of memory CD4, and roughly 0.43% of memory CD8 clonotypes. Clonotypes shared by all four sorted-subset donors showed higher generation probabilities than non-shared clonotypes. Estimated clonotype richness was generally larger for naive than for memory subsets. Sampling was limited to blood, and TCR repertoires in tissue likely differ from TCR repertoires in blood. Incomplete sequencing was indicated by rarefaction of sorted-subset datasets, despite the large sequencing depth. Pairwise subsampling indicated that sequencing depth was expected to affect the degree of clonotype sharing among donors.

TCR CDR3 regions were amplified from genomic DNA by multiplex PCR using the deep immunoSEQ assay. Extracted genomic DNA from each cell subset was spread evenly across all wells of several immunoSEQ 96-well plates, with each plate serving as a replicate. Each replicate PCR for sorted subsets received roughly 0.2 ug genomic DNA, equal to about 30,000 T cell genomes. Purified libraries were measured with a Qubit 3.0 fluorometer, size-checked on a Bioanalyzer 2100, and measured again with the KAPA Library Quantification kit. Every immunoSEQ 96-well plate was sequenced on a dedicated single-read 150-cycle Illumina NextSeq 550 flow cell. The original methods were these. The immunoSEQ output contained only junctional sequences without quality scores, so filtering could not match that applied to full-length reads. Sequences were annotated with PyIR, a Python wrapper for IgBLAST v1.9, using IMGT germline references to assign V/J genes and CDR3. Any read was removed if the V/J assignment was weak (E-value above 1e-6), the CDR3 was missing, or the read contained stop codons, out-of-frame junctions, or ambiguous translated residues. A V3J clonotype was defined by an identical inferred V gene, J gene, and CDR3 amino acid sequence. Percentage overlap between repertoires was computed as shared unique clonotypes divided by the size of the smaller repertoire. Richness of each repertoire was evaluated using RTK rarefaction, the Chao1 estimator, and Recon v2.1 estimates of unobserved clonotypes. OLGA was used to compute generation probabilities for all TCRbeta clonotypes that the gDNA method yielded from four donors. Not all clones reach the TCRdb copy of this immuneACCESS table, which keeps in-frame sequences only. Checked studies attribute under half of the gap to unresolved V genes and leave the rest unexplained. That table gives V, J and clone size, and the DNA gave D and trimming. The sample table holds about 2.1 million clones, of which roughly 95% were seen once. Around 1.8% of the sample is taken by the ten largest.

Sequenced: naive CD8+ T cells from PBMCs. What the cell subset or site label conveys for this sample: CD45RA+CCR7+. This clonotype was sampled from a young man in good health. Some clones in this sample may be carry-over from other donors' samples. The rearranged chain carries TRBV9 and TRBJ1-2, with a tentative D gene TRBD1 over 6 matching bases. DNA sequence: TGTGCCAGCAGCCTCCCGGTCGGGGGGGCGGACTATGGCTACACCTTC. This translates into CASSLPVGGADYGYTF.